This entry lists 5 T cell receptor beta chains sequenced from one sample in a study of shared clonotypes between healthy human individuals. The method was immunoSEQ multiplex PCR; TCRdb's version includes in-frame clones alone and lacks a portion of them. This sample has hundreds of thousands of clones, with approximately 95% found just once. CD45RO-negative CD8 cells positively selected for CCR7 made up the naive population, which excluded terminally differentiated effector memory CD45RA+ cells. The sequenced material came from naive CD8+ T cells sorted from blood. These receptors originate from a woman aged 25 to 39 in good health.

In this sample, this clone turned up once. The CDR3 nucleotides are TGTGCCAGCAGCTTAGACAGCCGAAGGACCCAGTACTTC. The encoded protein is CASSLDSRRTQYF. This chain connects TRBV13 to TRBJ2-5; D call uncertain. V shed 1 base and J shed 7 bases, with 10 bases lying between them. The germline gives CDR1 PRHDT, CDR2 FYEKMQ (reference sequence). The CDR3 loop spans 13 amino acids.

V is TRBV9 and J is TRBJ2-7; TRBD2 agrees at 7 bases. Germline CDR1 and CDR2: SGDLS and YYNGEE. The CDR3 loop spans 17 amino acids. Trimming at V came to 0 bases and at J to 1 base, leaving 10 bases not matched to a gene. CDR3 sequence: CASSVEDSGAGSYEQYF. The CDR3 nucleotides read TGTGCCAGCAGCGTAGAGGACTCTGGAGCGGGGTCCTACGAGCAGTACTTC.

The gene calls are TRBV27 and TRBJ2-2, with 7 bases identical to TRBD1. The J segment lost 0 bases and the V segment lost 3 bases, leaving 7 bases of the junction unmatched. From germline, CDR1 is MNHEY and CDR2 SMNVEV (reference sequence). The CDR3 loop spans 17 amino acids. DNA of the CDR3: TGTGCCAGCAGTTTGCGACAGGGACGAACGAACACCGGGGAGCTGTTTTTT. Translated: CASSLRQGRTNTGELFF.

The chain carries TRBV4-1 and TRBJ2-7; unclear D gene. V lost 5 bases, J lost 3 bases, and 11 bases lay in between. The germline V gene encodes CDR1 MGHRA and CDR2 YSYEKL. The CDR3 has 13 amino acids. For the CDR3, the DNA is TGCGCCAGCAGCAACCCTGCAGGCTACGAGCAGTACTTC. It specifies CASSNPAGYEQYF.

The V gene is TRBV5-6, the J gene TRBJ2-1; no definite D call. V was cut by 3 bases and J by 1 base, with 8 bases left in between. The CDR3 is 14 residues long. CDR1 and CDR2 (germline): SGHDT, YYEEEE. CDR3 sequence reads: CASSSQASYNEQFF. DNA of the CDR3: TGTGCCAGCAGCTCGCAGGCTTCCTACAATGAGCAGTTCTTC.